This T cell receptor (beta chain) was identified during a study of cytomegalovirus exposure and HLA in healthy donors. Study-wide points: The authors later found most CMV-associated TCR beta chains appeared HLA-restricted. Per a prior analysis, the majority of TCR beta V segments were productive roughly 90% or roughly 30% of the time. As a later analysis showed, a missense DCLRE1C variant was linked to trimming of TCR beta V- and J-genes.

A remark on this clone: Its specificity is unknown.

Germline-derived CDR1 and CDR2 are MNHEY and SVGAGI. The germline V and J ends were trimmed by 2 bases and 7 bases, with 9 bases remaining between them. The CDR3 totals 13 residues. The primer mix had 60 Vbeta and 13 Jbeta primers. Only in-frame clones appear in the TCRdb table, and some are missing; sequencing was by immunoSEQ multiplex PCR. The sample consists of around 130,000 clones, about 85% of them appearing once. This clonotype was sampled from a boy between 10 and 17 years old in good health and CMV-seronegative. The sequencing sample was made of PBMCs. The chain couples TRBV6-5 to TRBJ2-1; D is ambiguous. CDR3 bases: TGTGCCAGCAGTTACGTAGCCGGGAATGAGCAGTTCTTC. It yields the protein CASSYVAGNEQFF.